Described below is a single T cell receptor beta chain sequence and its context. The entry originates in a study of T cell changes during pregnancy in multiple sclerosis. Germline CDR1 KGHSH, CDR2 LQKENI. The CDR3 is 15 amino acids. V gave up 3 bases and J gave up 0 bases, with 11 bases separating them. Profiled with immunoSEQ multiplex PCR; TCRdb holds only in-frame clones, not every one. The sample shows about 100,000 clones, approximately 92% of them seen only once. This rearrangement joins TRBV18 to TRBJ1-1, with D unclear. This clonotype was sampled from a female donor with multiple sclerosis, enrolled in a pregnancy study. Here the sequenced sample was peripheral blood, taken in the second trimester of pregnancy. The CDR3 sequence: CASSPYEGMNTEAFF. The DNA for the CDR3 is TGTGCCAGCTCACCGTACGAGGGAATGAACACTGAAGCTTTCTTT.